This T cell receptor beta chain emerged from a study of blood T cells in healthy people across ages (dated by TCRdb to the mid-2010s). Context from the whole study: Template switching captured roughly one uniquely barcoded TCR beta cDNA molecule per two T cells in model experiments. To avoid experimental bias, donors of different ages were distributed randomly across sequencing lanes. For two donors (one aged 18 to 30 and one aged 80 or older), the study analyzed two additional independent replicas of 1 million unique cDNA reads from the same blood draw. To track age-related changes in TCR beta repertoire diversity, the study relied on deep sequencing normalized with unique cDNA molecular identifiers. Four age groups were formed from the donors: young (average approximately 15 years), middle-aged (more than 35), aged (around 68) and long-lived (about 75). On the study overall, not on this receptor specifically: Bulk unsorted PBMC profiling prevented conclusive comparison of naive and antigen-experienced compartments. As age increased, observed TCR beta diversity per million T cells dropped in a roughly linear way, and a significant reduction was already evident by age 40. Estimates of total diversity based on one million sequenced T cells were considered lower bounds and underestimates. The CMV infection status of donors was not known, potentially confounding age-related changes in expanded clonotypes. There was a strong correlation between observed TCR beta diversity and the percentage of naive T cells measured by flow cytometry. Compared with the aged group, the long-lived group had more naive CD4+ T cells, fewer expanded clones and increased TCR diversity, suggesting age selection.

The donors were 40 or so Caucasian individuals from Russia, aged roughly 6 to 95 years, who were systemically healthy. About 10 milliliters of peripheral blood were drawn from each donor into EDTA-treated Vacutainer tubes. Ficoll-Paque density-gradient centrifugation was used to isolate PBMCs, with at least 6 million obtained per sample. Trizol reagent was used to extract total RNA from the PBMCs, yielding at least 5 micrograms per sample. The percentages of naive CD45RAhigh/CD27high T cells were determined by flow cytometry on a PBMC aliquot from every donor. This clonotype was recorded a few times. Its cognate antigen has yet to be identified. No much larger clonotype is one base removed from it; base qualities were not supplied. Spanning cysteine to phenylalanine, the CDR3 consists of 17 amino acids. Just the 51-base CDR3 DNA is kept, in frame starting at base 1. Trimming takes 6 bases from V and 1 base from J, and the germline ends sit 19 bases apart.

Receptor amplification or capture employed 5' RACE. The data were produced on an Illumina HiSeq 2500. A second PCR of roughly 7 to 12 cycles was performed with a sample-barcoded 5' primer and a J-beta primer mix. Each TCR beta cDNA molecule received a unique molecular identifier from a template-switch 5' adaptor carrying 12 random nucleotides. Each sample yielded at least 2.5 million CDR3-containing paired-end reads. The Mint cDNA synthesis kit, primed by a TRBC-specific oligonucleotide, was used to synthesize first-strand cDNA from all RNA. After uracil-DNA glycosylase treatment, a first 18-cycle PCR used universal primers M1SS and BC2_uni_R on all cDNA. The source study handled its data this way. For normalization, 1 million high-quality reads, each with a distinct molecular identifier, were randomly selected from each sample. Reads sharing molecular identifiers were discarded rather than binned into consensus sequences. CDR3 identification, clonotype clustering and error correction used MiTCR with a Q25 quality threshold and the strictest error-elimination algorithm. Lower-bound total TCR beta diversity was estimated with a nonparametric unseen species model using Euler transformation. TCRdb reran the public reads through fastp at Q25 and MiXCR, keeping productive beta chains. Entries are consolidated by CDR3 protein sequence, retaining the most common genes and DNA. TCRdb, not the authors, supplied the V and J calls. The sample data list some 370,000 distinct CDR3 sequences, and over 45% of these were observed just once. Under 60% of the sample goes to the ten largest clones.

This TCR came from a man aged 55-75 years in good health. Sequenced: blood. The V and J segments used are TRBV12-3 or TRBV12-4 and TRBJ2-1; matching of 5 bases hints at TRBD2 as the D gene. The CDR3 reads CASSRSKGGNSYNEQFF. The DNA sequence reads TGTGCCAGCAGCCGGTCAAAAGGAGGTAATTCCTACAATGAGCAGTTCTTC.